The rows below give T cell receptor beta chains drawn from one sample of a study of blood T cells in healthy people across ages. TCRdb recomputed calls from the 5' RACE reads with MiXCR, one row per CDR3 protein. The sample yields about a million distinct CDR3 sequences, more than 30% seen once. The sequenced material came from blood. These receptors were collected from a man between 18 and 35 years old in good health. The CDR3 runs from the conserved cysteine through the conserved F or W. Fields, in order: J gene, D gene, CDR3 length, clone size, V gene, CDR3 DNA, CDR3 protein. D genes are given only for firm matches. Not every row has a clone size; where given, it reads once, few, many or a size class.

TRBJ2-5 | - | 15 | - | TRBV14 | TGTGCCAGCAGCCTAAGGACAGAGGTTTTGGAGACCCAGTACTTC | CASSLRTEVLETQYF
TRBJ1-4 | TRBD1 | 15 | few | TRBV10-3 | TGTGCCATCAGTTTGGGACAGGGGGATGGTGAAAAACTGTTTTTT | CAISLGQGDGEKLFF
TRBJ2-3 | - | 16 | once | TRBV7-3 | TGTGCCAGCGGCTTCTATTCGGTCCCCAGCGGAGATACGCAGTATTTT | CASGFYSVPSGDTQYF
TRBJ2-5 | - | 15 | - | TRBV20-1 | TGCAGTGCTAGAATCACCCGGAGTTCATTAGAGACCCAGTACTTC | CSARITRSSLETQYF
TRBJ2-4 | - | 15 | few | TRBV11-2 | TGTGCCAGCAGCTTAGGCCCGGGGGCCAAAAACATTCAGTACTTC | CASSLGPGAKNIQYF
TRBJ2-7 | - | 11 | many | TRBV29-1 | TGCAGCGTTGAAGTATCCTACGAGCAGTACTTC | CSVEVSYEQYF
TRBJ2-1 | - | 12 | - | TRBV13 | TGTGCCAGCACTCAGGACAATAATGAGCAGTTCTTC | CASTQDNNEQFF
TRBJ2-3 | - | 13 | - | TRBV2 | TGTGCCAGTGCAGGGCAGCTCGCAGATACGCAGTATTTT | CASAGQLADTQYF
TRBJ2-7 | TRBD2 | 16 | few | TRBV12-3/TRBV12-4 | TGTGCCAGCAGTCCCGGGACTAGCGGCCCATGGGATGAGCAGTACTTC | CASSPGTSGPWDEQYF
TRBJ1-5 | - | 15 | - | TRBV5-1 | TGCGCCAGCAGCTACGGGACGGATAGCAATCAGCCCCAGCATTTT | CASSYGTDSNQPQHF
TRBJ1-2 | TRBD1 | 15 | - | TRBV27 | TGTGCCAGCAGTTTATCAGGGCAGGGGGCGGGTGGCTACACCTTC | CASSLSGQGAGGYTF
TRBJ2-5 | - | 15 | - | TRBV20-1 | TGCAGTGCCTCTCCGGAGTACCCTCGTCAAGAGACCCAGTACTTC | CSASPEYPRQETQYF
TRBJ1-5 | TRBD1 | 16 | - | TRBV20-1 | TGCAGTGCTAGATCCCTCACAGGGGGCACTAATCAGCCCCAGCATTTT | CSARSLTGGTNQPQHF
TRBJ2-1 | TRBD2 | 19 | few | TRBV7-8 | TGTGCCAGCAGCCTGGGCTACGGGAGGGCGGTAAAGTCCTACAATGAGCAGTTCTTC | CASSLGYGRAVKSYNEQFF
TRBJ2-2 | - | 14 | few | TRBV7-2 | TGTGCCAGCAGCTTAGTCAGCATGTCCGGGGAGCTGTTTTTT | CASSLVSMSGELFF
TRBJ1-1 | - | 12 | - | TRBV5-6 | TGTGCCAGCATGCAGGGGCGGGCTGAAGCTTTCTTT | CASMQGRAEAFF
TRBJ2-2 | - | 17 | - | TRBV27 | TGTGCCAGCAGCCTCCGGGCGAGGGGCAGCGGCACCGGGGAGCTGTTTTTT | CASSLRARGSGTGELFF
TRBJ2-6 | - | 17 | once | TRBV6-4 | TGTGCCAGCTCTACCGGACACTTTAGCTCTGGGGCCAACGTCCTGACTTTC | CASSTGHFSSGANVLTF
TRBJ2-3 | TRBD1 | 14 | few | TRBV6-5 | TGTGCCAGCACTTCTACAGGGGGCACAGATACGCAGTATTTT | CASTSTGGTDTQYF
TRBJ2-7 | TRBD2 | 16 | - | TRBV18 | TGTGCCAGCTCACCACTCCCCAGCGGGGGAACCTACGAGCAGTACTTC | CASSPLPSGGTYEQYF
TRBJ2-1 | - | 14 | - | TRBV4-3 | TGCGCCGGCAGCCAACACCACGGGGACAATGAGCAGTTCTTC | CAGSQHHGDNEQFF
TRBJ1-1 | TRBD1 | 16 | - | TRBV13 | TGTGCCAGCAGCCGAGGGACAGGGGGCCTGGGAACTGAAGCTTTCTTT | CASSRGTGGLGTEAFF
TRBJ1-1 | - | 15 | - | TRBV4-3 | TGCGCCAGCAGCCGACCTAACAGGGAGGGAACTGAAGCTTTCTTT | CASSRPNREGTEAFF
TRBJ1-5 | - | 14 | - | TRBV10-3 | TGTGCCATCAGTGAGTACGAGGGCAATCAGCCCCAGCATTTT | CAISEYEGNQPQHF
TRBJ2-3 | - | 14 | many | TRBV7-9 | TGTGCCAGCAGCCCCGCCAGTGATCCAGATACGCAGTATTTT | CASSPASDPDTQYF
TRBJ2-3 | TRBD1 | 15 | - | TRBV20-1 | TGCAGTGCCAGACCGGGACAGCCTTTGGAGGATACGCAGTATTTT | CSARPGQPLEDTQYF
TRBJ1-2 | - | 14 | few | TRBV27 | TGTGCCAGCAGTTGGGGAGGATCCAACTATGGCTACACCTTC | CASSWGGSNYGYTF
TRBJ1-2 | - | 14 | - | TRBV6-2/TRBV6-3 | TGTGCCAGCAGGACCGGGACACCTAACTATGGCTACACCTTC | CASRTGTPNYGYTF
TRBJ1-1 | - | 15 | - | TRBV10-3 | TGTGCCATCACTCGGGACATTACTTCGAACACTGAAGCTTTCTTT | CAITRDITSNTEAFF
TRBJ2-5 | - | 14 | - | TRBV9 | TGTGCCAGCAGCGTAGGGGACACCCAAGAGACCCAGTACTTC | CASSVGDTQETQYF
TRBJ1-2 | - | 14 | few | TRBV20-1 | TGCAGTGCTGTCAGATCATCCCCTAACTATGGCTACACCTTC | CSAVRSSPNYGYTF
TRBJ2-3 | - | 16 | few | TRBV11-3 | TGTGCCAGCAGCTTAGACAGGGGTCCTGCACAGGATACGCAGTATTTT | CASSLDRGPAQDTQYF
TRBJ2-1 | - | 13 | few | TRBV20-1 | TGCAGTGCCTTCGGGTCCCTCTACAATGAGCAGTTCTTC | CSAFGSLYNEQFF
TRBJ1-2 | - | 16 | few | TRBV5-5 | TGTGCCAGCAGCTTACTAGGAGTTTCGTCGGACTATGGCTACACCTTC | CASSLLGVSSDYGYTF
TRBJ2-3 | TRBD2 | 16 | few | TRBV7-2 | TGTGCCAGCAGCTCCGAACTTAGCGGGGGATCAGATACGCAGTATTTT | CASSSELSGGSDTQYF
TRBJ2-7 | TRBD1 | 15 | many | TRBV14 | TGTGCCAGCAGCCCAACCCTGGGACAGGGGTACGAGCAGTACTTC | CASSPTLGQGYEQYF
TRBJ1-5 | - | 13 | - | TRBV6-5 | TGTGCCAGCAGAAAACGTGAGGGTCAGCCCCAGCATTTT | CASRKREGQPQHF
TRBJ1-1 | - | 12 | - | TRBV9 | TGTGCCAGCAGCCCGCCTACAGGAGACGCTTTCTTT | CASSPPTGDAFF
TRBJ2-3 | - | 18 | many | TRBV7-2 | TGTGCCAGCAGCTTGCATCCGGATACTATAACTACCACAGATACGCAGTATTTT | CASSLHPDTITTTDTQYF
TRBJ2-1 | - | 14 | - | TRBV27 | TGTGCCAGCAGTTTAGGACGGGGGGCTGGTGAGCAGTTCTTC | CASSLGRGAGEQFF
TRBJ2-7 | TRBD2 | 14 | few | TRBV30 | TGTGCCTGGAGCCTAGAGCCTAGCGGAGACGAGCAGTACTTC | CAWSLEPSGDEQYF
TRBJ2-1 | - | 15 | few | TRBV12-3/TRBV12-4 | TGTGCCAGCGGGGTCGGGGATAAGATGGAAGAGACCCAGTTCTTC | CASGVGDKMEETQFF
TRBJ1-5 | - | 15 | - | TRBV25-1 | TGTGCCAGCAGCTTGGCCGACAGCGGTGGTCAGCCCCAGCATTTT | CASSLADSGGQPQHF
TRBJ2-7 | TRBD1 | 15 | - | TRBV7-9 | TGTGCCAGCAGCTGGGGGACAGGGGGAACCTACGAGCAGTACTTC | CASSWGTGGTYEQYF
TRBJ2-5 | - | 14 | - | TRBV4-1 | TGCGCCAGCAGCCAAGGCAGGGAGCAAGAGACCCAGTACTTC | CASSQGREQETQYF
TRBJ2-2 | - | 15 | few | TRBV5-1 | TGCGCCAGCAGCTCGAACCGACTTAACACCGGGGAGCTGTTTTTT | CASSSNRLNTGELFF
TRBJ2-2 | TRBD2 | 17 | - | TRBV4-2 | TGTGCCAGCAGCCCCCGGACTAGCGGGGCCTCGGGCGGGGAGCTGTTTTTT | CASSPRTSGASGGELFF
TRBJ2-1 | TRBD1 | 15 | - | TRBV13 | TGTGCCAGCAGCCCTAGAGACGGGACAGGGGATGGGCAGTTCTTC | CASSPRDGTGDGQFF
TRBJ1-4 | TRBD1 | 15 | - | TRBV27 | TGTGCCAGCAGTCCTGGGGACAGCTTTAATGAAAAACTGTTTTTT | CASSPGDSFNEKLFF
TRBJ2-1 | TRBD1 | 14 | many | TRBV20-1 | TGCAGTGCTCCAGGGGGCGCGGACTACAATGAGCAGTTCTTC | CSAPGGADYNEQFF
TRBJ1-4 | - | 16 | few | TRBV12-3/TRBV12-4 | TGTGCCAGCAGTTTTTGGGGAGGGGCCCTTAATGAAAAACTGTTTTTT | CASSFWGGALNEKLFF
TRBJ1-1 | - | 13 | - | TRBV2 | TGTGCCAGCAGTGAAGGGGGAGGTATTGAAGCTTTCTTT | CASSEGGGIEAFF
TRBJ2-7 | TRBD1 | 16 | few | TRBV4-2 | TGTGCCAGCAGCCAAGATCCCGGACAGGGTCCCTACGAGCAGTACTTC | CASSQDPGQGPYEQYF
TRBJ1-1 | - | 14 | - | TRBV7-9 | TGTGCCAGCAGCCCCCGTTCGGGGAACACTGAAGCTTTCTTT | CASSPRSGNTEAFF